This T cell receptor (beta chain) appears in the sequencing data of a study of T cell changes during pregnancy in multiple sclerosis. From germline, CDR1 is SGHNT and CDR2 YYREEE (reference sequence). Unmatched junction bases numbered 0, after V lost 0 bases and J lost 6 bases. The length of the CDR3 is 14 residues. The data were produced by immunoSEQ multiplex PCR, yet TCRdb's version contains in-frame clones alone and is incomplete. Of fewer than 80,000 clones in the sample, 85% to 95% were seen once. The chain is built from TRBV5-4 and TRBJ1-4; TRBD1 matches 9 bases. The sequencing here drew on CD4+ T cells from peripheral blood mononuclear cells, taken after pregnancy. The clonotype comes from a female donor with multiple sclerosis, enrolled in a pregnancy study. The CDR3: CASSLGTGDEKLFF. CDR3 sequence (DNA): TGTGCCAGCAGCTTGGGGACAGGGGATGAAAAACTGTTTTTT.